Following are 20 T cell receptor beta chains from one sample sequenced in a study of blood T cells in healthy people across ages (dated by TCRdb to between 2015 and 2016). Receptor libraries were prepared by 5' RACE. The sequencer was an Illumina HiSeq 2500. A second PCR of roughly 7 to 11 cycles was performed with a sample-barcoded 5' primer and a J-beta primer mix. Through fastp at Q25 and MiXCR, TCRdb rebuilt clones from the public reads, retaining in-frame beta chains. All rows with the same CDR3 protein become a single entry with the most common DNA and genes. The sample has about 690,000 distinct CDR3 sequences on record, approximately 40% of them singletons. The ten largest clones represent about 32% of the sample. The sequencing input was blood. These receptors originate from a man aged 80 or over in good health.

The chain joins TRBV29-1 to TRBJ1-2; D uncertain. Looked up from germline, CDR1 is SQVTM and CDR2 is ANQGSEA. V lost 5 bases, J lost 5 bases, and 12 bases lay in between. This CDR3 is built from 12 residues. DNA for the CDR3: TGCAGCGTTAACACAGCGAGGTATGGCTACACCTTC. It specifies CSVNTARYGYTF.

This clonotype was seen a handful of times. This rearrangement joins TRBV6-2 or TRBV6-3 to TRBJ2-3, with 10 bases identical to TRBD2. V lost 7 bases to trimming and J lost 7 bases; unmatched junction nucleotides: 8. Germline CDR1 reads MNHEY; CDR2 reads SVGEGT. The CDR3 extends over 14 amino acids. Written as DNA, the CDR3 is TGTGCCAGCACGCGAGCGGGGGGGCCATATACGCAGTATTTT. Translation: CASTRAGGPYTQYF.

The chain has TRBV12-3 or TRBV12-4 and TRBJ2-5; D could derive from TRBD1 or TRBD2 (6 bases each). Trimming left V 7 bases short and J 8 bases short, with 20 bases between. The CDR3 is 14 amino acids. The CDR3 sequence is CASIPTRGAKTQYF. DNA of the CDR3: TGTGCCAGCATCCCTACTAGGGGGGCCAAAACCCAGTACTTC.

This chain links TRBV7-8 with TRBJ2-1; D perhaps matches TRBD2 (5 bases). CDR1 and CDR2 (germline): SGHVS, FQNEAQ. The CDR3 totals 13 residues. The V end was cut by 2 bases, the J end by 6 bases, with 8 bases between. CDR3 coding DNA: TGTGCCAGCAGCTTAAGGAGCGGCAATGAGCAGTTCTTC. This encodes CASSLRSGNEQFF.

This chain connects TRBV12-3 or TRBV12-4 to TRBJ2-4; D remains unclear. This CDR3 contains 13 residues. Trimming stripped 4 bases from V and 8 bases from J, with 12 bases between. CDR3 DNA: TGTGCCAGCAGTTCTCTCAGCTTGGACATTCAGTACTTC. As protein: CASSSLSLDIQYF.

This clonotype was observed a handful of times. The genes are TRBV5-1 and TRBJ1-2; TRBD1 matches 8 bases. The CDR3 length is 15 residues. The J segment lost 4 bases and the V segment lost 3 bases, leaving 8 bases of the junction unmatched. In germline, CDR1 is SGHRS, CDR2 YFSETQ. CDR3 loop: CASSSPGQEGYGYTF. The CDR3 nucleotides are TGCGCCAGCAGCTCCCCGGGACAGGAGGGCTATGGCTACACCTTC.

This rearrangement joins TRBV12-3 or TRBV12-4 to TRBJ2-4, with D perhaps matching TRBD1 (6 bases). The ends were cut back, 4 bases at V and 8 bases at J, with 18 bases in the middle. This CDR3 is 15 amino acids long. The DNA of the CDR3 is TGTGCCAGCAGTTCAGGAAGGCAGGGGAAGCACATTCAGTACTTC. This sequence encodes CASSSGRQGKHIQYF.

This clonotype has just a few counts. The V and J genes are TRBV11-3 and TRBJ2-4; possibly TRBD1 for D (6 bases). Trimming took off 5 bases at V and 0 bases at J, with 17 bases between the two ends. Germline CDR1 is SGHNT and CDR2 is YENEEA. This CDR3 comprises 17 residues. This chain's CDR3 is CASSPRTDTLAKNIQYF. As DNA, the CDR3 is TGTGCCAGCAGCCCCAGGACAGACACCTTAGCCAAAAACATTCAGTACTTC.

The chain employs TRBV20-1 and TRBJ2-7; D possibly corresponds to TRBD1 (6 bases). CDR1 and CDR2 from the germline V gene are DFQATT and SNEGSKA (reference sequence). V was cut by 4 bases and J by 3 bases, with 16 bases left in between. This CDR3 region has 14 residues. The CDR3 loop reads CSATQNRDNYEQYF. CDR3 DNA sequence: TGCAGTGCTACACAGAACCGGGACAACTACGAGCAGTACTTC.

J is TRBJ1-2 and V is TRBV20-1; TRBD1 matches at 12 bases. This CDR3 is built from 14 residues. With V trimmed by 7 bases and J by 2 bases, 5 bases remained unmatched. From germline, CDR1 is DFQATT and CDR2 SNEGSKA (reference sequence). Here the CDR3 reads CSVPGQGANYGYTF. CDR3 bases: TGCAGTGTTCCGGGACAGGGGGCGAACTATGGCTACACCTTC.

The chain's CDR3 is CASGPTGGYETQYF. The CDR3 DNA follows: TGCGCCAGCGGACCGACAGGGGGCTATGAGACCCAGTACTTC. V and J are TRBV5-1 and TRBJ2-5, with 10 bases that match TRBD1. The CDR3 runs 14 residues. The germline V gene encodes CDR1 SGHRS and CDR2 YFSETQ. Losses at the gene ends were 7 bases for V and 5 bases for J; bases not matched to a gene: 8.

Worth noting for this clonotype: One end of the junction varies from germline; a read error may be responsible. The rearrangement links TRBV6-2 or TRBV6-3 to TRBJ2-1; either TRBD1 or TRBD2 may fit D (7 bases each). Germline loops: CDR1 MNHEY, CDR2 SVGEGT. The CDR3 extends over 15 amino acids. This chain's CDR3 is CASSYSQGGGSERFF. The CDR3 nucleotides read TGTGCCAGCAGTTACTCACAGGGAGGGGGCAGTGAGCGGTTCTTC.

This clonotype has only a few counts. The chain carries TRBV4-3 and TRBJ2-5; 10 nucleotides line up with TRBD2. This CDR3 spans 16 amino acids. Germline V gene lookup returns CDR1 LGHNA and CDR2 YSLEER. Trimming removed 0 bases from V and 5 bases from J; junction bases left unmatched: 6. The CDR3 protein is CASSQDSAGGRETQYF. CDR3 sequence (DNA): TGCGCCAGCAGCCAAGATTCAGCGGGGGGGCGGGAGACCCAGTACTTC.

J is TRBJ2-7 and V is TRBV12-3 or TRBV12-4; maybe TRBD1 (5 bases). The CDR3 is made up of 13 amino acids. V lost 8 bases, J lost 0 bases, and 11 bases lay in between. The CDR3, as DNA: TGTGCCAGCTCCCACAGGTACTCCTACGAGCAGTACTTC. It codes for CASSHRYSYEQYF.

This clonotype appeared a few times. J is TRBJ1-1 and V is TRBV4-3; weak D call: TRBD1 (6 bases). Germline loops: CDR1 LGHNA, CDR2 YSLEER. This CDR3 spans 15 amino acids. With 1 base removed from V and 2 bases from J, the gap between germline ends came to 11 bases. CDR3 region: CASSQGRTANTEAFF. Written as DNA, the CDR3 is TGCGCCAGCAGCCAAGGAAGGACAGCTAACACTGAAGCTTTCTTT.

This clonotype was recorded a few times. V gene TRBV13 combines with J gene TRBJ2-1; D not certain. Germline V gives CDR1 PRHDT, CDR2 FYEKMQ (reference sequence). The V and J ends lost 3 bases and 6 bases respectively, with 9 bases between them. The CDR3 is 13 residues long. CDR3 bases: TGTGCCAGCAGCTTCGGCAGCGCCAATGAGCAGTTCTTC. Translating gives CASSFGSANEQFF. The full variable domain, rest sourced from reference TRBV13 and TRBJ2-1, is AAGVIQSPRHLIKEKRETATLKCYPIPRHDTVYWYQQGPGQDPQFLISFYEKMQSDKGSIPDRFSAQQFSDYHSELNMSSLELGDSALYFCASSFGSANEQFFGPGTRLTVL.

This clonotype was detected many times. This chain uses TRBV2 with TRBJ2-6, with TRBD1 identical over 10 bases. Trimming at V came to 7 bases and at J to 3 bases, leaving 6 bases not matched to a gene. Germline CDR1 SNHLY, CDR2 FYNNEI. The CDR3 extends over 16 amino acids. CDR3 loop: CASTSGTGVGANVLTF. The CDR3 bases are TGTGCCAGCACAAGTGGGACAGGGGTTGGGGCCAACGTCCTGACTTTC.

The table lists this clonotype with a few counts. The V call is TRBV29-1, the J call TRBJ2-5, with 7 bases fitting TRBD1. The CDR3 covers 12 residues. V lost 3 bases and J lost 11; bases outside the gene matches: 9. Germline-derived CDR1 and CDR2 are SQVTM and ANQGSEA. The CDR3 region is CSVDEGANEQYF. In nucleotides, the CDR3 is TGCAGCGTTGATGAGGGGGCGAATGAGCAGTACTTC.

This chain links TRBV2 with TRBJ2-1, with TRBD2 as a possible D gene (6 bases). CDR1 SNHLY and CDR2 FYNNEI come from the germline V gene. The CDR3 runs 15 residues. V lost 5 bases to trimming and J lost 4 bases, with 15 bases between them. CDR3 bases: TGTGCCAGCAGTCGACCAGCGGGCCAATACAATGAGCAGTTCTTC. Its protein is CASSRPAGQYNEQFF.

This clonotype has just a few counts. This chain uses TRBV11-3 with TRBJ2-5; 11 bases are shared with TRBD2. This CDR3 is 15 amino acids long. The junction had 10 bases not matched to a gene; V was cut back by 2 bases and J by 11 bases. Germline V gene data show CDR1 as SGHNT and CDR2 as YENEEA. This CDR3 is CASSLIAGGYNEQYF. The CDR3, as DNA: TGTGCCAGCAGCTTAATAGCGGGAGGGTATAATGAGCAGTACTTC. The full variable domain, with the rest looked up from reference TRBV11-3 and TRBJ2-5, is EAGVVQSPRYKIIEKKQPVAFWCNPISGHNTLYWYLQNLGQGPELLIRYENEEAVDDSQLPKDRFSAERLKGVDSTLKIQPAELGDSAVYLCASSLIAGGYNEQYFGPGTRLLVL.